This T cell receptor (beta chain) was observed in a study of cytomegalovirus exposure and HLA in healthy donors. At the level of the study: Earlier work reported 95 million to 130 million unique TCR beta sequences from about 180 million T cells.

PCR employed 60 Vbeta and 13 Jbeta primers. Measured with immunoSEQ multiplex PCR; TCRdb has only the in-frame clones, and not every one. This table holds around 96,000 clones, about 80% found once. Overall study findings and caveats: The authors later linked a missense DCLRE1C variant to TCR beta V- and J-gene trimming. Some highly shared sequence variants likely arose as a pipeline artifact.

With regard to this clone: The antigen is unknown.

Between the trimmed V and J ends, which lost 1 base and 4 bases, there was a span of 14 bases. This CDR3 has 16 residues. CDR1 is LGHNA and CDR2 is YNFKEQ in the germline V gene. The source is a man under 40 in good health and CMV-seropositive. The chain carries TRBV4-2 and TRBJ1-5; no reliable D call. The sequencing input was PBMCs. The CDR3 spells CASSQAADSINQPQHF. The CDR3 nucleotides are TGTGCCAGCAGCCAAGCGGCAGACTCGATAAATCAGCCCCAGCATTTT.